The entry that follows covers one TCR beta chain sequence. This entry is derived from a study of T cell responses to AZD1222 COVID-19 vaccine. The protocol was immunoSEQ multiplex PCR, while the TCRdb copy is restricted to in-frame clones and leaves out a portion. The profile covers about 150,000 clones, with less than 95% appearing a single time and approximately 6.2% taken by the ten largest. Germline lookup yields CDR1 SGHNT and CDR2 YENEEA. V was cut by 11 bases and J by 5 bases, with 31 bases left in between. The CDR3 loop spans 19 amino acids. The V call is TRBV11-3, the J call TRBJ1-6, with D possibly being TRBD1 (6 bases). The TCR originated in an adult who received the AZD1222 COVID-19 vaccine. The sample consisted of peripheral blood, taken 28 days after the second AZD1222 dose. This CDR3 is CARWGGASVPTSNNSPLHF. The CDR3 nucleotides are TGTGCCCGGTGGGGGGGCGCTTCGGTCCCAACCTCAAATAATTCACCCCTCCACTTT.